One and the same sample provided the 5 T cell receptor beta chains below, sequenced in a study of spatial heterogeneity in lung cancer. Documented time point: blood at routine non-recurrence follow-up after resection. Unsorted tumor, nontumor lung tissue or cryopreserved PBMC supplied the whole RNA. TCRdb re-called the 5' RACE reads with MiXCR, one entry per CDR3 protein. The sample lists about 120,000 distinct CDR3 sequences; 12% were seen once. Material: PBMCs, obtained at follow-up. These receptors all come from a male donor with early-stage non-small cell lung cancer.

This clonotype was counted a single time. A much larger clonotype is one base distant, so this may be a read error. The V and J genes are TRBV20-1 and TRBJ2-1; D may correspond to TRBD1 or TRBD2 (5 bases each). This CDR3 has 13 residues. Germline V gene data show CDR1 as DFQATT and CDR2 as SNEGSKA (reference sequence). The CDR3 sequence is CSTRGPLYNEQFF. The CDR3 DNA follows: TGCAGTACTAGGGGTCCGCTCTACAATGAGCAGTTCTTC.

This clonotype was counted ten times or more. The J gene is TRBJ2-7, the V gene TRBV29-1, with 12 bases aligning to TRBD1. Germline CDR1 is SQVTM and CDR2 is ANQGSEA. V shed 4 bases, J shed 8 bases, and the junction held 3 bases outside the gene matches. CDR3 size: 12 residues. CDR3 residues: CSVAGQGAKQYF. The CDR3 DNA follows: TGCAGCGTTGCGGGACAGGGGGCAAAGCAGTACTTC.

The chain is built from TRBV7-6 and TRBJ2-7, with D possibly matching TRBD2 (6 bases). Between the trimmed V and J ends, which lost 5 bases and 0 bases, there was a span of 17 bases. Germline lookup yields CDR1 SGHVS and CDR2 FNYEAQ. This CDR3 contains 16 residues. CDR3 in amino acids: CASSPPLRGRSYEQYF. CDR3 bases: TGTGCCAGCAGCCCTCCATTGCGGGGCCGCTCCTACGAGCAGTACTTC.

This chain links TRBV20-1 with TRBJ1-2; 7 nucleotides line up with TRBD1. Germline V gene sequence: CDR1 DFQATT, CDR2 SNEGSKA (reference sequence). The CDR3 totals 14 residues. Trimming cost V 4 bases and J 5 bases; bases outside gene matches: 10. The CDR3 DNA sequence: TGCAGTGCTACTTCCACAGGGGAGAGATATGGCTACACCTTC. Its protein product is CSATSTGERYGYTF.

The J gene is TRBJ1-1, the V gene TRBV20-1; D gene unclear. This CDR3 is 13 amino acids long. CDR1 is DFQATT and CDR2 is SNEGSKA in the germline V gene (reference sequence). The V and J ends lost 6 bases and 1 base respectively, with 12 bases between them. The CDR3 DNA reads TGCAGTGCCCACTCGGGGTCGAACACTGAAGCTTTCTTT. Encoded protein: CSAHSGSNTEAFF.